This TCR beta chain was documented in a study of response to subunit inactivated influenza vaccine. TCRdb reanalysed the RT-PCR reads using MiXCR and keeps one entry per CDR3 protein. Of 630,000 or so distinct CDR3 sequences listed, 15% to 19% are singletons. There are 14 residues in the CDR3. The V end was cut by 4 bases, the J end by 7 bases, with 11 bases between. CDR1 and CDR2 from the germline V gene are SGHTA and FQGNSA. This clonotype has just a few counts. The sequence was obtained from a man between 45 and 60 years old who received an inactivated influenza vaccine. The chain couples TRBV7-2 to TRBJ1-6, with unresolved D. The source material was PBMCs from blood, sampled roughly 13 days after vaccination. CDR3 bases: TGTGCCAGCAGCTCTTGGGTCGGAAATTCACCCCTCCACTTT. Translated, it gives CASSSWVGNSPLHF.